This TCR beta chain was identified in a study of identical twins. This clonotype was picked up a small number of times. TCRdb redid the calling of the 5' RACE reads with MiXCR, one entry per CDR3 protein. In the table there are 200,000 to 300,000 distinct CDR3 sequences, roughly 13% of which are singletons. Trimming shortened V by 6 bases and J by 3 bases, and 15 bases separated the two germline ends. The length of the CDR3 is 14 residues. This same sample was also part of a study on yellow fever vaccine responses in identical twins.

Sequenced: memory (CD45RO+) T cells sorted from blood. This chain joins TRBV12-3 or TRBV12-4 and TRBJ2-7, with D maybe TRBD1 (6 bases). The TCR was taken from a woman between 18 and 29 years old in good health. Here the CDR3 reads CASSLGQSYYEQYF. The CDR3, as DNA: TGTGCCAGCAGCCTCGGACAGAGCTACTACGAGCAGTACTTC.